A selection of T cell receptor beta chains follows, all from one sample in a study of blood T cells in healthy people across ages. TCRdb reanalysed the 5' RACE reads using MiXCR and keeps one entry per CDR3 protein. The top ten hold over 2% of the sample, which has roughly 1,800,000 distinct CDR3 sequences, 49% seen once. Sequenced sample: blood. These receptors were collected from a woman between 35 and 50 years old in good health. Each CDR3 is given with its conserved first and last residue. The D gene is left open where the match is weak. A row's size may be missing; if present it is once, few, many or a size class.

D	size	V	J	DNA	CDR3
NA	NA	TRBV7-2	TRBJ2-1	TGTGCCAGCAGCTCCATCTCCTACAATGAGCAGTTCTTC	CASSSISYNEQFF
NA	NA	TRBV7-2	TRBJ2-7	TGTGCCAGCAGCCGCGGGGGACAATCCTACGAGCAGTACTTC	CASSRGGQSYEQYF
NA	NA	TRBV20-1	TRBJ2-7	TGCAGTGCTAGAGCTACGGGACGGCCCTACGAGCAGTACTTC	CSARATGRPYEQYF
NA	few	TRBV28	TRBJ2-5	TGTGCCACCTACGCCCTTACTGGGCGGGAGACCCAGTACTTC	CATYALTGRETQYF
TRBD1	NA	TRBV28	TRBJ2-3	TGTGCCAGCAGTTTCGGACAGGGGGATATAGATACGCAGTATTTT	CASSFGQGDIDTQYF
NA	NA	TRBV20-1	TRBJ2-7	TGCAGTGCTAGAGAGGACGAGCAGTACTTC	CSAREDEQYF
NA	NA	TRBV4-2	TRBJ2-2	TGTGCCAGCAGCCAAGATGGAATTAGCCCCACCGGGGAGCTGTTTTTT	CASSQDGISPTGELFF
TRBD2	NA	TRBV6-5	TRBJ2-7	TGTGCCAGCAGTTACCCGAGGGGTAGCGGGGGGTCCTCCTACGAGCAGTACTTC	CASSYPRGSGGSSYEQYF
NA	NA	TRBV6-1	TRBJ1-6	TGTGCCAGCAGTGAAGTTAGCAACTATAATTCACCCCTCCACTTT	CASSEVSNYNSPLHF
TRBD1	NA	TRBV5-1	TRBJ2-1	TGCGCCAGCAGCTTCCACAGGGGACAGGGATCCTCCTACAATGAGCAGTTCTTC	CASSFHRGQGSSYNEQFF
TRBD2	few	TRBV29-1	TRBJ2-1	TGCAGCGCCGGGGGTAGCGGGGGGCCTTCCTACAATGAGCAGTTCTTC	CSAGGSGGPSYNEQFF
NA	few	TRBV20-1	TRBJ2-7	TGCAGTGCTAGAGTCTCGGGGCAGGTTTATTCCTACGAGCAGTACTTC	CSARVSGQVYSYEQYF
TRBD2	NA	TRBV11-3	TRBJ2-5	TGTGCCAGCAGTTTCGGGACTAGCGGGGGGTCTCAAGAGACCCAGTACTTC	CASSFGTSGGSQETQYF